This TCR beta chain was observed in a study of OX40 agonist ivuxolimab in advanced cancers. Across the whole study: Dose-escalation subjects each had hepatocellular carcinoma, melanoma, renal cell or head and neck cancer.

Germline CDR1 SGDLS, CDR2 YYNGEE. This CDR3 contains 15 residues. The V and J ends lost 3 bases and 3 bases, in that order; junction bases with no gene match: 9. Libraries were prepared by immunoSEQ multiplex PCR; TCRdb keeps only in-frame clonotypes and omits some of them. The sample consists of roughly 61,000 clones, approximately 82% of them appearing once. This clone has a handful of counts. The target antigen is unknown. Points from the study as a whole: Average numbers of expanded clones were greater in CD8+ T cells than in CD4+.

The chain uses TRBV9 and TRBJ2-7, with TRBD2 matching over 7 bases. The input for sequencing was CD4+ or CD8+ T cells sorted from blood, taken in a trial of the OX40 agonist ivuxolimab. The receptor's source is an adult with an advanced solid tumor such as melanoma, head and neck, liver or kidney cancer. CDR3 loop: CASSGTGTTNYEQYF. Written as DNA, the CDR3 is TGTGCCAGCAGCGGGACCGGGACTACTAACTACGAGCAGTACTTC.